The 14 T cell receptor beta chains in this list originate from one sample, sequenced in a study of T cell repertoires in cytomegalovirus infection. TCRdb ran MiXCR on the reads and lists one entry per CDR3 protein. Of 500,000 to 600,000 distinct CDR3 sequences in the sample, 15% to 20% were seen once. The specimen was CD8+ T cells from PBMCs. The receptors come from a human donor in good health (CMV status not recorded). Some clones in this sample may be carry-over from other donors' samples.

This chain joins TRBV7-6 and TRBJ1-3, with a possible D match to TRBD1 (5 bases). This CDR3 has 12 amino acids. V shed 5 bases and J shed 8 bases, with 10 bases lying between them. Germline V lookup: CDR1 SGHVS, CDR2 FNYEAQ. CDR3 in amino acids: CASSLGADTIYF. The CDR3 coding sequence is TGTGCCAGCAGCCTAGGGGCAGACACCATATATTTT.

Only a few counts were recorded for this clonotype. The chain combines TRBV28 with TRBJ2-5; D unclear. Trimming cost V 7 bases and J 0 bases, with 15 bases left between them. The V gene's germline CDR1 is MDHEN and CDR2 SYDVKM. The CDR3 covers 15 residues. The CDR3 bases are TGTGCCAGCAAATATGCTACCGTGTACCAAGAGACCCAGTACTTC. The encoded protein is CASKYATVYQETQYF.

The genes are TRBV27 and TRBJ1-2; D gene uncertain. This CDR3 is built from 14 residues. The ends were cut back, 4 bases at V and 0 bases at J, with 9 bases in the middle. Germline V gives CDR1 MNHEY, CDR2 SMNVEV (reference sequence). CDR3 nucleotides: TGTGCCAGCAGTTCCCCATCCGCTAACTATGGCTACACCTTC. This codes for CASSSPSANYGYTF.

The CDR3 spells CAIRDQGQVTDTQYF. The DNA for the CDR3 is TGTGCCATCAGAGACCAGGGGCAGGTCACAGATACGCAGTATTTT. The gene calls are TRBV10-3 and TRBJ2-3; the D gene is possibly TRBD1 (6 bases). V lost 6 bases, J lost 2 bases, and 15 bases lay in between. Germline V gene sequence: CDR1 ENHRY, CDR2 SYGVKD. The CDR3 runs 15 residues.

This clonotype showed up just a few times. The chain links TRBV7-9 to TRBJ2-1, with D uncertain. Trimming took off 4 bases at V and 7 bases at J, with 17 bases between the two ends. The CDR3 covers 15 residues. Looked up from germline, CDR1 is SEHNR and CDR2 is FQNEAQ (reference sequence). CDR3 coding DNA: TGTGCCAGCAGCTCCCCGGGCGGTACTGGGAATGAGCAGTTCTTC. Residues: CASSSPGGTGNEQFF.

V usage is TRBV24-1 and J usage is TRBJ2-1; D gene unclear. Germline CDR1 KGHDR, CDR2 SFDVKD. The CDR3 has 16 residues. Trimming cost V 1 base and J 5 bases, with 14 bases left between them. CDR3 region: CATSDFNRGPDNEQFF. The CDR3 DNA is TGTGCCACCAGTGATTTTAACCGTGGGCCAGACAATGAGCAGTTCTTC.

There are a few counts of this clonotype. This chain links TRBV24-1 with TRBJ2-1, with unresolved D. The CDR3 is 13 residues long. CDR1 and CDR2 from the germline V gene are KGHDR and SFDVKD. Trimming cost V 4 bases and J 10 bases, with 13 bases left between them. CDR3 DNA: TGTGCCACCAGTGACATCACTGGCAGGGAGCAGTTCTTC. This translates into CATSDITGREQFF.

This chain uses TRBV5-6 with TRBJ2-6, with no clear D. Germline V lookup: CDR1 SGHDT, CDR2 YYEEEE. V dropped 9 bases and J dropped 1 base, with 5 bases sitting between them. The CDR3 runs to 12 residues. The CDR3 loop reads CATESGANVLTF. The CDR3 DNA is TGTGCCACCGAATCTGGGGCCAACGTCCTGACTTTC. The complete variable domain, with remaining parts taken from reference TRBV5-6 and TRBJ2-6, reads DAGVTQSPTHLIKTRGQQVTLRCSPKSGHDTVSWYQQALGQGPQFIFQYYEEEERQRGNFPDRFSGHQFPNYSSELNVNALLLGDSALYLCATESGANVLTFGAGSRLTVL.

The V and J genes are TRBV28 and TRBJ2-1, with 14 nucleotides matching TRBD2. Germline V gives CDR1 MDHEN, CDR2 SYDVKM. CDR3 length: 15 amino acids. V shed 7 bases and J 9 bases; nucleotides not matched to a gene: 8. CDR3 protein: CASTLGLAGAGEQFF. DNA for the CDR3: TGTGCCAGCACCCTGGGACTAGCGGGGGCGGGTGAGCAGTTCTTC. Drawing the rest from reference TRBV28 and TRBJ2-1, the complete variable domain is DVKVTQSSRYLVKRTGEKVFLECVQDMDHENMFWYRQDPGLGLRLIYFSYDVKMKEKGDIPEGYSVSREKKERFSLILESASTNQTSMYLCASTLGLAGAGEQFFGPGTRLTVL.

This clonotype was picked up a small number of times. V gene TRBV29-1 combines with J gene TRBJ2-7; 7 bases are shared with TRBD1. The CDR3 has 13 residues. Trimming took 1 base from V and 4 from J; bases not matched to a gene: 4. Per germline, CDR1 SQVTM and CDR2 ANQGSEA. The CDR3 DNA sequence: TGCAGCGTTGAAGGAGAACAGGGGTACGAGCAGTACTTC. It yields the protein CSVEGEQGYEQYF.

As regards this clonotype: No conserved phenylalanine or tryptophan ends this CDR3, so it is likely a read error. V usage is TRBV7-3 and J usage is TRBJ2-7; D is unresolved. Germline V gene sequence: CDR1 SGHTA, CDR2 FQGTGA. This CDR3 has 13 residues. The DNA of the CDR3 is TGTGTTAGCAGCTTAACGGCCAACAACGTGCAGTACTTA. Translated, it gives CVSSLTANNVQYL.

This sequence joins TRBV5-1 and TRBJ2-7; D may be TRBD1 (6 bases). The CDR3 is 14 residues long. Per the germline V gene, CDR1 is SGHRS and CDR2 is YFSETQ. V was pared by 3 bases and J by 2 bases, with 12 bases between. For the CDR3, the DNA is TGCGCCAGCAGCTGGGACGGGACAACCTACGAGCAGTACTTC. Its translation: CASSWDGTTYEQYF. The full variable domain, completed using reference TRBV5-1 and TRBJ2-7, is KAGVTQTPRYLIKTRGQQVTLSCSPISGHRSVSWYQQTPGQGLQFLFEYFSETQRNKGNFPGRFSGRQFSNSRSEMNVSTLELGDSALYLCASSWDGTTYEQYFGPGTRLTVT.

There are many counts of this clonotype. The chain has TRBV7-6 and TRBJ1-4, with D possibly being TRBD1 (6 bases). Trimming pared 8 bases from V and 1 base from J, leaving 11 bases between. The germline V gene encodes CDR1 SGHVS and CDR2 FNYEAQ. This CDR3 is 14 amino acids long. The CDR3, as DNA: TGTGCCAGCGGGCAGGGGATAACTAATGAAAAACTGTTTTTT. Translated: CASGQGITNEKLFF.

The rearrangement uses TRBV13 and TRBJ2-7, with 9 bases lining up with TRBD2. Per germline, CDR1 PRHDT and CDR2 FYEKMQ (reference sequence). The V segment lost 3 bases and the J segment 3 bases; nucleotides outside the gene matches: 12. The CDR3 consists of 17 residues. The CDR3 DNA is TGTGCCAGCAGCTTTCGGGGAGTAGCGGGGGTCGGCTACGAGCAGTACTTC. Translated: CASSFRGVAGVGYEQYF. The variable domain in full, completed from reference TRBV13 and TRBJ2-7, reads AAGVIQSPRHLIKEKRETATLKCYPIPRHDTVYWYQQGPGQDPQFLISFYEKMQSDKGSIPDRFSAQQFSDYHSELNMSSLELGDSALYFCASSFRGVAGVGYEQYFGPGTRLTVT.